This TCR beta chain was identified during a study of CD8+ T cells in alopecia areata. Findings and limits, study-wide: Sharing of TCRs across patients appeared less clear than in mice, possibly for HLA-related reasons.

Worth noting for this clone: No antigen is known for it.

RNA extraction was followed by reverse transcription into cDNA, which acted as the sequencing template. The table came from immunoSEQ multiplex PCR; TCRdb's copy has only in-frame clones and leaves some out. The sample consists of just over 150,000 clones, about three fifths of them appearing once. The CDR3 is 12 residues long. Germline CDR1 is SGHRS and CDR2 is YFSETQ. V lost 1 base and J lost 8, with 7 bases in between. Specified treatment: oral pan-JAK inhibitor, 5-10 mg twice daily. Separation by sorting yielded CD4+ and CD8+ T cells from PBMCs. The V and J genes are TRBV5-1 and TRBJ2-1, with D perhaps TRBD2 (5 bases). The sample here was CD4+ T cells sorted from blood, taken at week 4, from a patient treated with tofacitinib. The sequence derives from a human donor with alopecia areata. The CDR3 DNA is TGCGCCAGCAGCTTGAGGCGGGATGAGCAGTTCTTC. Its protein is CASSLRRDEQFF.